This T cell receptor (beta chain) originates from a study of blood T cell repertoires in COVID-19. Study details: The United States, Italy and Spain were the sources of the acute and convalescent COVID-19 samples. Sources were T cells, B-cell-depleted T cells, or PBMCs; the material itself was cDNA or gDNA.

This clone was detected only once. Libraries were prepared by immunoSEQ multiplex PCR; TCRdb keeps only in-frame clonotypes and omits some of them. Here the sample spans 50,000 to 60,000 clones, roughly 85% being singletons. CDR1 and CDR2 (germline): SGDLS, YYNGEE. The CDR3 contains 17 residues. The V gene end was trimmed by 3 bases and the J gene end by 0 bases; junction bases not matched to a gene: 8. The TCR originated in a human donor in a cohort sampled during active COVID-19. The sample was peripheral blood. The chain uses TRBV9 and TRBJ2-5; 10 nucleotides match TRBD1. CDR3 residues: CASSASPGQGYQETQYF. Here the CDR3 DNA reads TGTGCCAGCAGCGCTTCCCCGGGACAGGGGTACCAAGAGACCCAGTACTTC.